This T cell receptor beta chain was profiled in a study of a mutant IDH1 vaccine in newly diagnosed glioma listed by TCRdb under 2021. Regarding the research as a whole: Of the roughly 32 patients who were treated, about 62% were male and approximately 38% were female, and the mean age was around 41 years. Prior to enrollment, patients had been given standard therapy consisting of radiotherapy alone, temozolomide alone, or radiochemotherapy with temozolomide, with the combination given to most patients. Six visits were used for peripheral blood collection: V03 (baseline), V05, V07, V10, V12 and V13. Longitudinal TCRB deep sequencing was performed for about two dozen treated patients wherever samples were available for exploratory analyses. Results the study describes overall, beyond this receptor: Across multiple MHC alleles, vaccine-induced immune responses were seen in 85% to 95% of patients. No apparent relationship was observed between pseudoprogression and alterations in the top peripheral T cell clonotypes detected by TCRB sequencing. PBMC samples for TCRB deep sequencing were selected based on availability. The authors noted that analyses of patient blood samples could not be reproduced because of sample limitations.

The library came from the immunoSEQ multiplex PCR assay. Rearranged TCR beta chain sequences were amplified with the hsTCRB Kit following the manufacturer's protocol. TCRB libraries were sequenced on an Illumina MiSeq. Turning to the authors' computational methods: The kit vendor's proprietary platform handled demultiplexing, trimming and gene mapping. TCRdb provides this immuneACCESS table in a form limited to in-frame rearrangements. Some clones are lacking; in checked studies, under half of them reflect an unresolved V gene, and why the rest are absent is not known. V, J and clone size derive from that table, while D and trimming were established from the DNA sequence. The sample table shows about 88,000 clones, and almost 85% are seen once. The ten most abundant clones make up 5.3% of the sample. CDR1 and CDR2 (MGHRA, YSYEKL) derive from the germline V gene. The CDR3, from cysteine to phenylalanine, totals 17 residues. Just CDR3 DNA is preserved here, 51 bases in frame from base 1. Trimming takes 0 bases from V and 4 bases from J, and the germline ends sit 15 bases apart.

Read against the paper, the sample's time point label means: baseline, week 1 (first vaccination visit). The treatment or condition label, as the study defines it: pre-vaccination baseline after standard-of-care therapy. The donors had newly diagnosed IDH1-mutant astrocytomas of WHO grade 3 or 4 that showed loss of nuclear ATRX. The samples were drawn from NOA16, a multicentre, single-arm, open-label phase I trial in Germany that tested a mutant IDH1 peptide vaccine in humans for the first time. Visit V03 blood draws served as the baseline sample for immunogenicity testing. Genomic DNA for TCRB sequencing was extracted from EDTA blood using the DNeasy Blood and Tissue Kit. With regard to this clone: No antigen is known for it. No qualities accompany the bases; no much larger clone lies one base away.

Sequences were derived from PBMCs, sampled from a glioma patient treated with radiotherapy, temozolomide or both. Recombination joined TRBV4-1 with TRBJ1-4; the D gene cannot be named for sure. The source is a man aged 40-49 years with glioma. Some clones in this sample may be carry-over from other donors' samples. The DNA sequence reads TGCGCCAGCAGCCAAGATTCAGGTCGGAGCTATAATGAAAAACTGTTTTTT. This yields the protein CASSQDSGRSYNEKLFF.